This T cell receptor (beta chain) was identified during a study of cytomegalovirus exposure and HLA in healthy donors. CDR1 is SNHLY, CDR2 FYNNEI, per germline. This CDR3 spans 13 amino acids. Trimming took 2 bases from V and 6 from J, leaving 8 bases between them. The PCR used 60 Vbeta and 13 Jbeta primers. Produced via immunoSEQ multiplex PCR; TCRdb's table is partial and in-frame only. Of 140,000 to 150,000 clones listed, around 77% are singletons. It was healthy bone marrow donors who served as donors. The sample consisted of PBMCs. The J gene is TRBJ1-5, the V gene TRBV2; D not certain. The sequence was collected from a woman in her forties in good health and CMV-seropositive. This chain's CDR3 is CASSESGLQPQHF. Here the CDR3 DNA reads TGTGCCAGCAGTGAAAGTGGGCTTCAGCCCCAGCATTTT.